This T cell receptor (beta chain) originates from a study of shared clonotypes between healthy human individuals. Germline values: CDR1 SEHNR, CDR2 FQNEAQ (reference sequence). The CDR3 consists of 16 residues. The V end was cut by 1 base, the J end by 2 bases, with 14 bases between. TCRdb's table, derived via immunoSEQ multiplex PCR, lists solely in-frame clones and lacks some. Of millions of clones listed, more than 90% are singletons. For this clone: What it binds is unknown.

A split of CD4+ cells into CD45RA+ naive and CD45RA-negative memory subsets was performed. Study-level findings and limits: It was only blood that was sampled, and tissue repertoires likely differ. Non-shared clonotypes showed lower generation probabilities than clonotypes common to all four donors.

Sample: naive CD4+ T cells sorted from blood. Regarding subset: CD45RA+ positively selected. The chain links TRBV7-9 to TRBJ2-5; D remains ambiguous. The clonotype originates from a man between 18 and 35 years old in good health. CDR3 sequence (DNA): TGTGCCAGCAGCTTAGATGGGCAGAGCCTACAAGAGACCCAGTACTTC. This sequence encodes CASSLDGQSLQETQYF.